This TCR beta chain is drawn from a study of cytomegalovirus exposure and HLA in healthy donors. PCR involved 60 Vbeta and 13 Jbeta primers. Some clones are missing from TCRdb's copy, which holds only in-frame ones; the method was immunoSEQ multiplex PCR. The specimen's table records approximately 210,000 clones. The CDR3 runs to 16 residues. The germline V gene has CDR1 SGHTA and CDR2 FQGNSA. With 3 bases clipped from V and 0 bases from J, the junction kept 7 bases outside the gene matches. What was sequenced was PBMCs. The sequence was obtained from a young woman in good health and CMV-seropositive. This chain uses TRBV7-2 with TRBJ2-7, with 8 bases lining up with TRBD2. The CDR3 DNA reads TGTGCCAGCAGCTTGGGCGGGACTAGTATCTCCTACGAGCAGTACTTC. As protein: CASSLGGTSISYEQYF.